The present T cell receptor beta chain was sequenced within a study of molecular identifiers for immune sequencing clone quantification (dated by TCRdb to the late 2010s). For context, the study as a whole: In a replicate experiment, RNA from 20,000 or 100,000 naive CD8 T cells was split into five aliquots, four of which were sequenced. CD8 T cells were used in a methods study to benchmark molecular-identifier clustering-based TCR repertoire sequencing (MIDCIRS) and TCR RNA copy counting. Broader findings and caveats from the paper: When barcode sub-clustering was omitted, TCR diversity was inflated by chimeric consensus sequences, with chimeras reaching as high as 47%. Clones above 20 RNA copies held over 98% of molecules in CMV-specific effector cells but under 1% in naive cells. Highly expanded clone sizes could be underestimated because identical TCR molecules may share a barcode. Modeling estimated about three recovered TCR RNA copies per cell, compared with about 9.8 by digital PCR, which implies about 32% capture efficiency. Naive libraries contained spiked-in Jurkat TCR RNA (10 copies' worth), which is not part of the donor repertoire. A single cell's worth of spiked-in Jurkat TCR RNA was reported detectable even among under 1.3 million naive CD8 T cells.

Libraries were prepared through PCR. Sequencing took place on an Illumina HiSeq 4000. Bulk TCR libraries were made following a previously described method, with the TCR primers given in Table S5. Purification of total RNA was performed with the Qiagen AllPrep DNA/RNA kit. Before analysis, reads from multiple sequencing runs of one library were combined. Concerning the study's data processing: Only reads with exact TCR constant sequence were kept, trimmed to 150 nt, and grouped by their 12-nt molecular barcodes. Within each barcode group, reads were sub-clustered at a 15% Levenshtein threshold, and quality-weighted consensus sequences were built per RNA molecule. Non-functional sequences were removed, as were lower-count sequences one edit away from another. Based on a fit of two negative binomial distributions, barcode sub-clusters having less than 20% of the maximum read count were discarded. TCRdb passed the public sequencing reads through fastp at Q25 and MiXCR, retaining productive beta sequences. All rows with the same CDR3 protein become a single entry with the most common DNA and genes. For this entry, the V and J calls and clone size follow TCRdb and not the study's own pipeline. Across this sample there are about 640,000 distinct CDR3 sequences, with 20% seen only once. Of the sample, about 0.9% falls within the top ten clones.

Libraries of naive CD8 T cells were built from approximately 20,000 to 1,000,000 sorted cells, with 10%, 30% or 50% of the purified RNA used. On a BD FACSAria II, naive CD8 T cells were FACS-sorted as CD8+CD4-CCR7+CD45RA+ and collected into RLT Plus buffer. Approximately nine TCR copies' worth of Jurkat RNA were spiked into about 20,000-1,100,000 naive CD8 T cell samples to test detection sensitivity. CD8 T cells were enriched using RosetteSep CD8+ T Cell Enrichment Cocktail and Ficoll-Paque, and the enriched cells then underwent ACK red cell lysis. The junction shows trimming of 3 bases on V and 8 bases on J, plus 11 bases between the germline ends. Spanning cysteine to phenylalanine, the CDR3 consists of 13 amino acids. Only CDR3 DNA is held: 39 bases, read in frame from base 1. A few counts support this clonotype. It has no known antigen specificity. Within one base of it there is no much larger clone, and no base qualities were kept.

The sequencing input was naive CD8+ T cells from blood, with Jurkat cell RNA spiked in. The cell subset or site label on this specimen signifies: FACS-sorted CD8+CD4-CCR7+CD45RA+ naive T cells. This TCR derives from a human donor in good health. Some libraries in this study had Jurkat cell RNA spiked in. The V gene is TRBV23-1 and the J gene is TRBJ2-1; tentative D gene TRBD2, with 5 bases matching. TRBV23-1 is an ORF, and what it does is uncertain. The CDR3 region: CASSHSREYEQFF. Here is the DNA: TGCGCCAGCAGTCACTCAAGGGAGTATGAGCAGTTCTTC.